This T cell receptor (beta chain) was observed in a study of Ad26.COV2.S vaccination and SARS-CoV-2 variants. Treatment described: 15 to 20 received Ad26.COV2.S at low or high dose, single or two shots; several received placebo; per-sample allocation not given. Following the first vaccine or placebo injection, samples were taken on day 63. Between the trimmed V and J ends, which lost 6 bases and 11 bases, there was a span of 10 bases. This CDR3 spans 11 amino acids. Study observations and caveats: Total T cell responses, in the TCR breadth and depth analyses, may have been underestimated.

Worth noting for this clone: The antigen remains undetermined.

Data came from immunoSEQ multiplex PCR; TCRdb stores just in-frame clones and leaves some out. The sample has roughly 350,000 clones; less than 90% are singletons. Sequenced here: peripheral blood, sampled in a trial of Ad26.COV2.S vaccine versus placebo. The clonotype comes from a person aged 18-60 years who received the Ad26.COV2.S COVID-19 vaccine or a placebo. The chain carries TRBV23-1 and TRBJ1-4, with D unclear. TRBV23-1 is an ORF, with its function uncertain. The CDR3 nucleotides are TGCGCCAGCAGCTCAAACCCCAAACTGTTTTTT. Protein: CASSSNPKLFF.